This TCR beta chain appears in the sequencing data of a study of radiotherapy plus CTLA-4 blockade in lung cancer. A note on this clone: What it binds is not known.

Chemo-refractory metastatic non-small-cell lung cancer patients received focal radiation with ipilimumab CTLA-4 blockade. The ends lost 6 bases at V and 4 bases at J; junction bases unmatched: 5. The CDR3 is made up of 14 amino acids. Germline-derived CDR1 and CDR2 are MNHEY and SMNVEV (reference sequence). General study findings and limits: Together with interferon-beta, which increased in serum after radiation, early dynamic changes in blood T cell clones were reportedly the best predictors of response. Subsequent to radiotherapy plus ipilimumab, tumor-derived TCR clones underwent expansion in blood.

The data were produced by immunoSEQ multiplex PCR, yet TCRdb's version contains in-frame clones alone and is incomplete. The sample carries around 100,000 clones, 81% recorded once. This sequence joins TRBV27 and TRBJ1-4; 7 bases match TRBD1. This sample comprised peripheral blood, obtained from a patient treated with radiotherapy plus ipilimumab. The receptor comes from a human donor with non-small cell lung cancer that progressed on radiotherapy plus ipilimumab. Some clones in this sample may be carry-over from other donors' samples. For the CDR3, the DNA is TGTGCCAGCAGAAGACAGGGAAATAATGAAAAACTGTTTTTT. This translates into CASRRQGNNEKLFF.